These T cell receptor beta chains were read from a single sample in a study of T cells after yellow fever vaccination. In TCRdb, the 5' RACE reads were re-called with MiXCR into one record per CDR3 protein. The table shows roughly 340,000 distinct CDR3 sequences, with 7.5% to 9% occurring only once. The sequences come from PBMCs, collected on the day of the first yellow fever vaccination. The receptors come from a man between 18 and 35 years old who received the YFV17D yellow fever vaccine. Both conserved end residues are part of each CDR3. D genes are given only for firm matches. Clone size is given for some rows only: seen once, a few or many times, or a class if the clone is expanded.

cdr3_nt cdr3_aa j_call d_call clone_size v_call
TGTGCCAGCAGTTTAGGCGGGGCCCCCTACGAGCAGTACTTC CASSLGGAPYEQYF TRBJ2-7 . few TRBV12-3/TRBV12-4
TGCGCCAGCAGCTTGGTAGGGAGAGACGAAAAACTGTTTTTT CASSLVGRDEKLFF TRBJ1-4 . few TRBV5-1
TGTGCCAGCACCCTGGGACTAGCGGGGGGACCGAGGACCGGGGAGCTGTTTTTT CASTLGLAGGPRTGELFF TRBJ2-2 TRBD2 few TRBV11-1
TGCAGTGCTACCGATGGGACAAGTTATCAGCCCCAGCATTTT CSATDGTSYQPQHF TRBJ1-5 . few TRBV20-1
TGTGCCAGCAGCTTAAACGGCCCCGGCCAGCCCCAGCATTTT CASSLNGPGQPQHF TRBJ1-5 . many TRBV7-2
TGTGCCAGCAGCTTTTACAGGAGCTCCTACGAGCAGTACTTC CASSFYRSSYEQYF TRBJ2-7 . few TRBV7-2
TGTGCCAGCAGCGGGACTAGCGGGGGGCACCGCTACAATGAGCAGTTCTTC CASSGTSGGHRYNEQFF TRBJ2-1 TRBD2 few TRBV7-9
TGTGCCAGCAGTGTTGGGCAGACCGATGAAGCTTTCTTT CASSVGQTDEAFF TRBJ1-1 . . TRBV6-1
TGTGCCAGCAGCGTAGGGGGCGCGGGAGAGACCCAGTACTTC CASSVGGAGETQYF TRBJ2-5 . . TRBV9
TGTGCCAGCAGCCACGGGACAGGGGGGAATGAGCAGTTCTTC CASSHGTGGNEQFF TRBJ2-1 TRBD1 once TRBV14
TGTGCCAGCAGCCAATCTTCGGGGGACACTGAAGCTTTCTTT CASSQSSGDTEAFF TRBJ1-1 . . TRBV6-2/TRBV6-3
TGTGCCAGCAGCTTTGATTTTGGACTCCCCACAGATACGCAGTATTTT CASSFDFGLPTDTQYF TRBJ2-3 . . TRBV7-2
TGTGCCAGTAGTAACCTCCGGGACAGTCGAACCTACGAGCAGTACTTC CASSNLRDSRTYEQYF TRBJ2-7 TRBD1 few TRBV19
TGTGCCAGCAGTTTGGGGGGGGCCGGGGAGCTGTTTTTT CASSLGGAGELFF TRBJ2-2 TRBD2 many TRBV6-2/TRBV6-3
TGCAGTGCTAGAGACCCCCTTGTAGGGGGGCGAACCGGGGAGCTGTTTTTT CSARDPLVGGRTGELFF TRBJ2-2 . few TRBV20-1
TGCGCCAGCAGGCCAGGGGTGACTGACTCACCCCTCCACTTT CASRPGVTDSPLHF TRBJ1-6 . . TRBV5-1
TGTGCCAGCAGCCCAACCAGAATCCCCGGGGAGCTGTTTTTT CASSPTRIPGELFF TRBJ2-2 . . TRBV7-8
TGTGCCAGCAGTTACTCCCTCTTTTTAGGGGGCGCCTATGGCTACACCTTC CASSYSLFLGGAYGYTF TRBJ1-2 TRBD1 . TRBV6-5
TGTGCCAGCGGATCCGCCCCCGGACTAGCGGGGGGTTTTAGCACAGATACGCAGTATTTT CASGSAPGLAGGFSTDTQYF TRBJ2-3 TRBD2 few TRBV2
TGTGCCAGCAGTGCCAGGGGGGGCTCCTACAATGAGCAGTTCTTC CASSARGGSYNEQFF TRBJ2-1 . . TRBV6-2/TRBV6-3
TGTGCCAGCAGCTACAGGATTAAAGGTGCTTTCTTT CASSYRIKGAFF TRBJ1-1 . . TRBV5-5
TGCGCCAGCCTCCCCGACAGCACGAACACTGAAGCTTTCTTT CASLPDSTNTEAFF TRBJ1-1 . few TRBV5-1
TGTGCCAGCAGCTCCCAGGAGTATACGCAGTATTTT CASSSQEYTQYF TRBJ2-3 . few TRBV7-9
TGCGCCAGCAGCCCGAGGTGGGTGGGCACAGATACGCAGTATTTT CASSPRWVGTDTQYF TRBJ2-3 . many TRBV4-1
TGCGCCAGCAGCTTGGGTAGCGGGGGGACAGATACGCAGTATTTT CASSLGSGGTDTQYF TRBJ2-3 TRBD2 few TRBV5-1
TGTGCCAGCAGCTCAACAGGGGGAGATACGCAGTATTTT CASSSTGGDTQYF TRBJ2-3 TRBD1 few TRBV7-3
TGTGCCAGCAGCCTCAGGGATATGGGGCAAGAGACCCAGTACTTC CASSLRDMGQETQYF TRBJ2-5 . few TRBV9
TGCAGTGCTCGGACAGGGGGAAGTTCAGATACGCAGTATTTT CSARTGGSSDTQYF TRBJ2-3 TRBD1 few TRBV20-1
TGTGCCAGCAGCACCCCGACACGGGCCGGAGGCTACACCTTC CASSTPTRAGGYTF TRBJ1-2 . . TRBV7-8
TGTGCCAGAAGTCTCCTTGGGTCTTCACAAAGAGTCGGGACTCCGCAGTTCTTC CARSLLGSSQRVGTPQFF TRBJ2-1 . few TRBV5-3
TGTGCCAGCAGCATACAGGGGCGGACTGAAGCTTTCTTT CASSIQGRTEAFF TRBJ1-1 TRBD1 . TRBV9
TGCGCCAGCAGCTGGACTAGCGGGGGGTTAAATGAGCAGTTCTTC CASSWTSGGLNEQFF TRBJ2-1 TRBD2 few TRBV4-1
TGTGCCAGCAGAGACGGCGGTTTCGGAAAAAATGAGCAGTTCTTC CASRDGGFGKNEQFF TRBJ2-1 . . TRBV6-1
TGTGCCACCGGGACGGGCCAAGAGACCCAGTACTTC CATGTGQETQYF TRBJ2-5 . many TRBV12-3/TRBV12-4
TGTGCCAGCAGCTTTCCCGGACCTTCAGATACGCAGTATTTT CASSFPGPSDTQYF TRBJ2-3 . . TRBV5-6
TGTGCCAGCAGTCAGACGGGACATGAGCAGTTCTTC CASSQTGHEQFF TRBJ2-1 . few TRBV28
TGCGCCAGCAGCCAAGCGGGGAACTGGTACGAGCAGTACTTC CASSQAGNWYEQYF TRBJ2-7 . few TRBV4-3
TGTGCCATCAGAGCGGGGGGCCGGAACACCGGGGAGCTGTTTTTT CAIRAGGRNTGELFF TRBJ2-2 TRBD2 . TRBV10-3
TGTGCCAGCAGTTTTAGCGGGGGCGGTAGGAGCAATCAGCCCCAGCATTTT CASSFSGGGRSNQPQHF TRBJ1-5 . few TRBV12-3/TRBV12-4
TGTGCCAGCAGCTTGAAGGTAGCGGGGTCTACAGATACGCAGTATTTT CASSLKVAGSTDTQYF TRBJ2-3 TRBD2 . TRBV5-4
TGTGCCAGCAGCCTAGGGGGATTTGCGACTGAAGCTTTCTTT CASSLGGFATEAFF TRBJ1-1 . . TRBV5-6
TGTGCCTGGAGGACATCAGCTAACTATTGCTACACCTTC CAWRTSANYCYTF TRBJ1-2 . . TRBV30
TGTGCCAGCAGTGAATGGAACACCATATATTTT CASSEWNTIYF TRBJ1-3 . . TRBV25-1
TGCGCCAGCAGCACCGGACTAGCGGGGGGCGTCACCGGGGAGCTGTTTTTT CASSTGLAGGVTGELFF TRBJ2-2 TRBD2 few TRBV5-1
TGTGCCAGCAGTTACGCTAGCGGGGGAAGCTCCTACAATGAGCAGTTCTTC CASSYASGGSSYNEQFF TRBJ2-1 TRBD2 . TRBV6-5
TGTGCCAGCAGTGCCCCTAGCGGGGGGGCCTATGAGACCCAGTACTTC CASSAPSGGAYETQYF TRBJ2-5 TRBD2 many TRBV12-3/TRBV12-4
TGCGCCAGCAGCTTGGAGCAGGCGGCACCCCTCCACTTT CASSLEQAAPLHF TRBJ1-6 . few TRBV5-1
TGCAGTGCTAGAAATGACCCCAAGGGCGAGCAGTTCTTC CSARNDPKGEQFF TRBJ2-1 . many TRBV20-1
TGTGCCAGCAGCACCGACAACCAAGAGACCCAGTACTTC CASSTDNQETQYF TRBJ2-5 . few TRBV11-2
TGCGCCAGCAGCTTGGGGGGAATTACTACAGATACGCAGTATTTT CASSLGGITTDTQYF TRBJ2-3 . few TRBV5-1
TGCGCCAGCAGAACGGACGCTAGCTCATGGGGGACGGATACGCAGTATTTT CASRTDASSWGTDTQYF TRBJ2-3 . few TRBV5-1
TGTGCCAGCTCACCTGACCAAGAGACCCAGTACTTC CASSPDQETQYF TRBJ2-5 . many TRBV18